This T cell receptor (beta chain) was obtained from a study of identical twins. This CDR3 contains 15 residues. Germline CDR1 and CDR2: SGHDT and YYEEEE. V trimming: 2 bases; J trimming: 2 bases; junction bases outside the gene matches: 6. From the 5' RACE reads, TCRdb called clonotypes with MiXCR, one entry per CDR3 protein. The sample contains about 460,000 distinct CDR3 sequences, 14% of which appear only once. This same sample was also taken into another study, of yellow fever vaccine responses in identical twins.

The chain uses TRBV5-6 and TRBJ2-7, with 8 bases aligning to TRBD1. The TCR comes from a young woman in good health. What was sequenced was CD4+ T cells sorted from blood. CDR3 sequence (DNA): TGTGCCAGCAGCTTCCGGGACAGGAGAACCTACGAGCAGTACTTC. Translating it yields CASSFRDRRTYEQYF.